These 14 T cell receptor beta chains were sequenced from one sample in a study of blood T cell repertoires in COVID-19. Data came from immunoSEQ multiplex PCR; TCRdb stores just in-frame clones and leaves some out. The sample has 200,000 to 250,000 clones; just under 85% are singletons. Sequencing was carried out using peripheral blood. These receptors came from a woman aged 60-75 years with active or convalescent COVID-19.

The chain is built from TRBV2 and TRBJ1-1; D is perhaps TRBD1 (5 bases). The ends were cut back, 10 bases at V and 6 bases at J, with 12 bases in the middle. Germline V gives CDR1 SNHLY, CDR2 FYNNEI. The CDR3 consists of 11 residues. The CDR3 reads CAKDRGAEAFF. In nucleotides, the CDR3 is TGTGCCAAAGATCGGGGGGCTGAAGCTTTCTTT.

The V gene is TRBV7-9, the J gene TRBJ1-6; no clear D. The V gene's germline CDR1 is SEHNR and CDR2 FQNEAQ (reference sequence). Trimming cost V 4 bases and J 8 bases, with 6 bases left between them. The CDR3 contains 12 residues. Written as DNA, the CDR3 is TGTGCCAGCAGCTGGCTGGATTCACCCCTCCACTTT. This encodes CASSWLDSPLHF.

The chain combines TRBV10-3 with TRBJ2-6, with D unresolved. Trimming stripped 0 bases from V and 0 bases from J, with 6 bases between. The germline gives CDR1 ENHRY, CDR2 SYGVKD. The CDR3 extends over 16 amino acids. The DNA of the CDR3 is TGTGCCATCAGTGAGTCTATGAGCTCTGGGGCCAACGTCCTGACTTTC. It is translated as CAISESMSSGANVLTF.

The chain has TRBV24-1 and TRBJ1-5; 8 nucleotides agree with TRBD1. V lost 7 bases, J lost 0 bases, and 16 bases stayed unmatched. The CDR3 spans 19 residues. Per germline, CDR1 KGHDR and CDR2 SFDVKD. The CDR3 region has the DNA TGTGCCACCAGCGGAGGGGAACAGGGGGAGCCCTATAGCAATCAGCCCCAGCATTTT. Protein product: CATSGGEQGEPYSNQPQHF.

This chain uses TRBV3-1 (or the pseudogene TRBV3-2) with TRBJ2-3, with D possibly matching TRBD2 (6 bases). The CDR3 spans 16 residues. Trimming took off 1 base at V and 0 bases at J, with 11 bases between the two ends. Germline CDR1 LGHDT, CDR2 YNNKEL (reference sequence). CDR3 amino acids: CASSQGGGVSTDTQYF. For the CDR3, the DNA is TGTGCCAGCAGCCAAGGAGGAGGGGTGAGCACAGATACGCAGTATTTT.

The gene calls are TRBV6-5 and TRBJ2-2; TRBD2 aligns across 10 bases. Germline V gene lookup returns CDR1 MNHEY and CDR2 SVGAGI. V gave up 0 bases and J gave up 6 bases; unmatched junction bases: 4. The CDR3 runs 16 residues. The CDR3 bases are TGTGCCAGCAGTTACTCGCTAGCGGGAGTGGCCGGGGAGCTGTTTTTT. Its translation: CASSYSLAGVAGELFF.

The chain recombines TRBV13 with TRBJ2-2; D may be TRBD2 (6 bases). The CDR3 is 16 amino acids. V lost 8 bases and J lost 1, with 17 bases in between. Germline-derived CDR1 and CDR2 are PRHDT and FYEKMQ (reference sequence). CDR3 sequence reads: CASRAGKGRNTGELFF. CDR3 bases: TGTGCCAGCCGGGCGGGGAAAGGGAGGAACACCGGGGAGCTGTTTTTT.

The chain joins TRBV15 to TRBJ2-3; a possible D gene is TRBD2 (6 bases). The CDR3 sequence is 16 residues long. Germline V lookup: CDR1 LNHNV, CDR2 YYDKDF (reference sequence). The ends were cut back, 1 base at V and 4 bases at J, with 15 bases in the middle. CDR3 amino acids: CATSRVIAWGADTQYF. The DNA of the CDR3 is TGTGCCACCAGCAGAGTTATAGCGTGGGGGGCAGATACGCAGTATTTT.

The V and J genes are TRBV24-1 and TRBJ1-1; D perhaps matches TRBD1 (6 bases). There are 14 residues in the CDR3. The germline V gene has CDR1 KGHDR and CDR2 SFDVKD. V was shortened by 4 bases and J by 1 base, with 9 bases between the two germline ends. As DNA, the CDR3 is TGTGCCACCAGTGACGGACAGTGGAACACTGAAGCTTTCTTT. Amino acids: CATSDGQWNTEAFF.

This clone was counted at least ten times. V is TRBV5-1 and J is TRBJ2-2, with 11 bases fitting TRBD2. This CDR3 is built from 17 residues. With 4 bases clipped from V and 2 bases from J, the junction kept 7 bases outside the gene matches. CDR1 SGHRS and CDR2 YFSETQ come from the germline V gene. The CDR3 DNA reads as TGCGCCAGCAGCCGACGTCTAGCGGGAGGTAACACCGGGGAGCTGTTTTTT. Amino acid sequence: CASSRRLAGGNTGELFF.

The chain is built from TRBV27 and TRBJ2-7; 8 bases agree with TRBD1. J gave up 6 bases and V 0 bases, and 7 bases lay outside the gene matches. Looked up from germline, CDR1 is MNHEY and CDR2 is SMNVEV (reference sequence). CDR3 length: 15 amino acids. CDR3: CASSLSSVTGVEQYF. The DNA for the CDR3 is TGTGCCAGCAGTTTATCTTCCGTGACAGGGGTCGAGCAGTACTTC.

The chain couples TRBV7-8 to TRBJ1-1; no clear D. V lost 3 bases, J lost 6 bases, and 14 bases lay in between. Per germline, CDR1 SGHVS and CDR2 FQNEAQ. This CDR3 is 14 amino acids long. The CDR3 sequence: CASSLASGLAEAFF. CDR3 coding DNA: TGTGCCAGCAGCTTGGCTTCGGGGTTGGCTGAAGCTTTCTTT.

The chain employs TRBV5-1 and TRBJ2-3; D gene ambiguous. In germline, CDR1 is SGHRS, CDR2 YFSETQ. With 0 bases removed from V and 4 bases from J, the gap between germline ends came to 12 bases. CDR3 length: 15 amino acids. In DNA, the CDR3 is TGCGCCAGCAGCTTGGCCCTGTACGGGTCAGATACGCAGTATTTT. This sequence encodes CASSLALYGSDTQYF.

This rearrangement joins TRBV20-1 to TRBJ2-5; D uncertain. Germline V gene lookup returns CDR1 DFQATT and CDR2 SNEGSKA (reference sequence). V was trimmed by 1 base and J by 5 bases, leaving 5 bases between them. The length of the CDR3 is 11 residues. CDR3 protein: CSARVGETQYF. The CDR3 DNA reads TGCAGTGCTAGAGTCGGGGAGACCCAGTACTTC.